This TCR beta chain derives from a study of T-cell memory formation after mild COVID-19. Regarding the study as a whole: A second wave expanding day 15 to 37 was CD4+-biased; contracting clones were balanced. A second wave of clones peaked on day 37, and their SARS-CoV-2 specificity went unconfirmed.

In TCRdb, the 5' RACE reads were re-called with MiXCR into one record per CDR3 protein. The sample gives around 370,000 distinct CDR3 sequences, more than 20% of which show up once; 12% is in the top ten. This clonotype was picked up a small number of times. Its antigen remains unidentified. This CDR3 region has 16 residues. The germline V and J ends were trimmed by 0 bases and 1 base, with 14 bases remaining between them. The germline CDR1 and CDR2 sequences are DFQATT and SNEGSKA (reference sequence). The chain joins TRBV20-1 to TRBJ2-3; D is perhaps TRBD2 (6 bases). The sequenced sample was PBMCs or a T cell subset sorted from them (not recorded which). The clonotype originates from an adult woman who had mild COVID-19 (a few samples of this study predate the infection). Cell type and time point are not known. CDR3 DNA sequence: TGCAGTGCTAGAGACCCTAGTGGGAGGCGCACAGATACGCAGTATTTT. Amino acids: CSARDPSGRRTDTQYF.